A single sample is the source of the 5 T cell receptor beta chains below, sequenced in a study of molecular identifiers for immune sequencing clone quantification. One entry per CDR3 protein, called by TCRdb with MiXCR from the PCR reads. The profile shows about 63,000 distinct CDR3 sequences, 15% to 20% of them singletons. The sample was naive CD8+ T cells from blood, with Jurkat cell RNA spiked in. The subset was: FACS-sorted CD8+CD4-CCR7+CD45RA+ naive T cells. These receptors were collected from a human donor in good health. Some libraries in this study had Jurkat cell RNA spiked in.

The rearrangement uses TRBV27 and TRBJ1-5; no reliable D call. The CDR3 length is 14 residues. Germline assignment: CDR1 MNHEY and CDR2 SMNVEV (reference sequence). Trimming cost V 6 bases and J 4 bases, with 13 bases left between them. The CDR3 nucleotides read TGTGCCAGCAGCTACCTCGGAGGAAATCAGCCCCAGCATTTT. Encoded protein: CASSYLGGNQPQHF.

The chain couples TRBV7-2 to TRBJ1-5; TRBD1 might be the D (5 bases). The germline V gene has CDR1 SGHTA and CDR2 FQGNSA. Trimming left V 5 bases short and J 4 bases short, with 15 bases between. There are 15 residues in the CDR3. The CDR3 DNA follows: TGTGCCAGCAGCCCGGGACCGTGGAGTAATCAGCCCCAGCATTTT. Its protein is CASSPGPWSNQPQHF.

The rearrangement links TRBV28 to TRBJ2-1; no clear D gene. CDR1 is MDHEN, CDR2 SYDVKM, per germline. The CDR3 contains 12 residues. Trimming stripped 4 bases from V and 0 bases from J, with 1 base between. The CDR3 bases are TGTGCCAGCAGTTACTCCTACAATGAGCAGTTCTTC. This codes for CASSYSYNEQFF.

This clonotype came up many times. This sequence joins TRBV6-6 and TRBJ2-2; the D is unclear. The V end lost 0 bases, the J end lost 1 base, and 12 bases lay between the germline ends. The CDR3 is 17 residues long. In germline, CDR1 is MNHNY, CDR2 SVGAGI (reference sequence). CDR3 in amino acids: CASSYSWGNLNTGELFF. In DNA form, the CDR3 reads TGTGCCAGCAGTTACTCGTGGGGTAACTTGAACACCGGGGAGCTGTTTTTT.

About this clonotype: A much larger clone differs from this one at a single base, so this may be a read error. The V gene is TRBV11-1, the J gene TRBJ2-3; weak D call: TRBD1 (7 bases). Germline lookup yields CDR1 SGHAT and CDR2 FQDESV (reference sequence). The CDR3 is 17 amino acids. This CDR3 reads CASSPMTGRFSTDTRYF. Here the CDR3 DNA reads TGTGCCAGCAGCCCTATGACAGGGAGGTTCAGCACAGATACGCGGTATTTT. The variable domain in full, completed from reference TRBV11-1 and TRBJ2-3, reads EAEVAQSPRYKITEKSQAVAFWCDPISGHATLYWYRQILGQGPELLVQFQDESVVDDSQLPKDRFSAERLKGVDSTLKIQPAELGDSAMYLCASSPMTGRFSTDTRYFGPGTRLTVL.